This T cell receptor beta chain comes out of a study of blood T cells in healthy people across ages. Primers used in a second PCR of about 6 to 11 cycles were a sample-barcoded 5' primer and a J-beta primer mix. TCRdb ran MiXCR on the 5' RACE reads and lists one entry per CDR3 protein. Counted here are more than 1.4 million distinct CDR3 sequences, approximately 42% occurring once; the ten biggest clones make up roughly 7.9%. J gave up 0 bases and V 3 bases, and 4 bases lay outside the gene matches. Per germline, CDR1 SGHTA and CDR2 FQGNSA. There are 16 residues in the CDR3. The sequence was collected from a young woman in good health. The genes are TRBV7-2 and TRBJ2-3, with 9 bases fitting TRBD2. Sample: blood. The DNA for the CDR3 is TGTGCCAGCAGCTTCGGCGGGGGGGGTAGCACAGATACGCAGTATTTT. This codes for CASSFGGGGSTDTQYF.